A single TCR beta chain is shown here with its context. Profiled with immunoSEQ multiplex PCR; TCRdb holds only in-frame clones, not every one. The table shows roughly 71,000 clones, with just under 97% occurring only once. CDR1 and CDR2 from the germline V gene are ENHRY and SYGVKD. The length of the CDR3 is 13 residues. V dropped 4 bases and J dropped 11 bases, with 17 bases sitting between them. This entry belongs to a study of technical replicates of blood from several donors. What was sequenced was T cells isolated from PBMCs. The chain combines TRBV10-3 with TRBJ1-1; D might be TRBD1 (5 bases). This receptor was taken from a human donor in good health. The chain's CDR3 is CAISVPGLPEAFF. Here the CDR3 DNA reads TGTGCCATCAGTGTACCGGGACTTCCAGAGGCTTTCTTT.